The 31 T cell receptor beta chains reported below all come from one sample, sequenced in a study of T-cell reconstitution after alpha-beta-depleted transplantation in children. Molecular barcoding with unique molecular identifiers was used for the TCRbeta library. TCRdb processed the PCR reads anew with MiXCR; each CDR3 protein has one entry. The sample consists of hundreds of thousands of distinct CDR3 sequences, roughly 13% of them appearing once. Here the sequenced sample was PBMCs, taken before TCRalphabeta/CD19-depleted stem cell transplant. All receptors come from a girl aged 2-15 years with congenital amegakaryocytic thrombocytopenia, due to receive a stem cell transplant.

This clonotype was detected ten times or more. The chain couples TRBV10-3 to TRBJ2-5, with D possibly being TRBD2 (6 bases). There are 12 residues in the CDR3. V gave up 10 bases and J gave up 3 bases, with 12 bases separating them. CDR1 and CDR2 from the germline V gene are ENHRY and SYGVKD. This CDR3 reads CATNGGEETQYF. The CDR3 DNA is TGTGCCACCAACGGGGGAGAAGAGACCCAGTACTTC.

This clonotype came up many times. The chain combines TRBV29-1 with TRBJ2-2; TRBD1 or TRBD2 may be the D gene (5 bases each). The CDR3 totals 13 residues. Germline CDR1 is SQVTM and CDR2 is ANQGSEA. V lost 6 bases, J lost 5 bases, and 13 bases lay in between. The CDR3 here is CSVRDPLTGELFF. The CDR3 bases are TGCAGCGTCCGGGACCCGTTAACCGGGGAGCTGTTTTTT.

The chain is built from TRBV6-2 or TRBV6-3 and TRBJ2-1, with 8 bases aligning to TRBD2. CDR1 and CDR2 from the germline V gene are MNHEY and SVGEGT. This CDR3 has 14 residues. Trimming at V came to 11 bases and at J to 9 bases, leaving 15 bases not matched to a gene. CDR3 DNA: TGTGCCGGGAAACGGAGCGGGAGCGCTGGTGAGCAGTTCTTC. Residues: CAGKRSGSAGEQFF.

Ten or more counts support this clonotype. The V gene is TRBV20-1, the J gene TRBJ2-1; either TRBD1 or TRBD2 may supply D (5 bases each). Trimming took 6 bases from V and 7 from J, leaving 19 bases between them. This CDR3 contains 14 residues. Germline V gene data show CDR1 as DFQATT and CDR2 as SNEGSKA (reference sequence). For the CDR3, the DNA is TGCAGTGCCCCCGTAGGGAGTCAGGGTAATGAGCAGTTCTTC. Encoded protein: CSAPVGSQGNEQFF.

Only one count was recorded for this clonotype. The junction differs from germline at one of its ends, possibly a read error. The rearrangement links TRBV5-1 to TRBJ2-5; D could derive from TRBD1 or TRBD2 (6 bases each). From germline, CDR1 is SGHRS and CDR2 YFSETQ. This CDR3 comprises 14 residues. CDR3 nucleotides: TGCGCCAGCAGCTTGGGCAGGGGAGGAGAGACCCAGTGCTTC. It codes for CASSLGRGGETQCF.

In this sample, this clonotype turned up many times. The V and J genes are TRBV28 and TRBJ2-2; D unclear. Trimming took off 5 bases at V and 1 base at J, with 8 bases between the two ends. The CDR3 totals 14 residues. The germline V gene has CDR1 MDHEN and CDR2 SYDVKM. The CDR3 reads CASSPTWNTGELFF. The CDR3 coding sequence is TGTGCCAGCAGTCCGACTTGGAACACCGGGGAGCTGTTTTTT.

On this clonotype: Possible read error: a much larger clone is one base away. The J gene is TRBJ2-3, the V gene TRBV6-1; perhaps TRBD2 as D (5 bases). Per the germline V gene, CDR1 is MNHNS and CDR2 is SASEGT. Trimming stripped 4 bases from V and 2 bases from J, with 13 bases between. This CDR3 is 15 amino acids long. For the CDR3, the DNA is TGTGCCAGCAGTGCTTTCGCGGGCCACACAGATACGCAGTATTTT. Translating it yields CASSAFAGHTDTQYF.

This clonotype was picked up a small number of times. The chain combines TRBV28 with TRBJ2-1; 8 bases line up with TRBD2. With 8 bases clipped from V and 9 bases from J, the junction kept 6 bases outside the gene matches. Germline loops: CDR1 MDHEN, CDR2 SYDVKM. The CDR3 length is 12 residues. The CDR3 loop is CASGVAGREQFF. The CDR3 DNA sequence: TGTGCCAGCGGGGTAGCGGGGCGTGAGCAGTTCTTC.

Turning to this clonotype: The conserved final phenylalanine or tryptophan is absent from the CDR3, which likely points to a read error. Written as DNA, the CDR3 is TGTGCCAGCAGTTATCTAGCGGGAGGGCCAGATACGCAGTATATT. Amino acid sequence: CASSYLAGGPDTQYI. The rearrangement uses TRBV28 and TRBJ2-3; the match to TRBD2 covers 12 bases. This CDR3 contains 15 residues. Germline CDR1 is MDHEN and CDR2 is SYDVKM. The V gene end was trimmed by 4 bases and the J gene end by 4 bases; junction bases not matched to a gene: 3.

This clonotype was seen a handful of times. The V gene is TRBV12-3 or TRBV12-4, the J gene TRBJ2-1; 8 bases are a match to TRBD2. V trimming: 6 bases; J trimming: 11 bases; junction bases outside the gene matches: 12. This CDR3 is built from 14 residues. CDR3 residues: CASRPPGLGGQQFF. CDR3 nucleotide sequence: TGTGCCAGCAGGCCTCCGGGACTAGGGGGGCAGCAGTTCTTC.

This clonotype was counted ten times or more. The chain combines TRBV20-1 with TRBJ2-1; TRBD1 is a possible D gene (6 bases). The CDR3 totals 14 residues. The germline CDR1 and CDR2 sequences are DFQATT and SNEGSKA (reference sequence). Trimming took off 5 bases at V and 1 base at J, with 12 bases between the two ends. The CDR3 loop reads CSALGHSSYNEQFF. The CDR3 DNA reads TGCAGTGCTCTGGGACACTCTTCCTACAATGAGCAGTTCTTC.

This clonotype was counted at least ten times. The chain recombines TRBV5-1 with TRBJ2-2; D might be TRBD1 (5 bases). Per the germline V gene, CDR1 is SGHRS and CDR2 is YFSETQ. The V and J ends lost 2 bases and 0 bases respectively, with 11 bases between them. This CDR3 region has 16 residues. The CDR3 nucleotides read TGCGCCAGCAGCTTCAACAGGTTATCGAACACCGGGGAGCTGTTTTTT. Amino acids: CASSFNRLSNTGELFF.

The chain recombines TRBV19 with TRBJ2-1; 7 nucleotides align to TRBD2. The CDR3 spans 14 residues. CDR1 is LNHDA and CDR2 is SQIVND in the germline V gene (reference sequence). The trim removed 6 bases at V and 5 bases at J, leaving 7 bases unmatched. CDR3 loop: CASRLFREDNEQFF. DNA for the CDR3: TGTGCCAGTAGGCTCTTTCGGGAGGACAATGAGCAGTTCTTC. Drawing the rest from reference TRBV19 and TRBJ2-1, the complete variable domain is DGGITQSPKYLFRKEGQNVTLSCEQNLNHDAMYWYRQDPGQGLRLIYYSQIVNDFQKGDIAEGYSVSREKKESFPLTVTSAQKNPTAFYLCASRLFREDNEQFFGPGTRLTVL.

This clonotype was seen a handful of times. The chain has TRBV5-5 and TRBJ2-2; D remains ambiguous. Germline CDR1 is SGHKS and CDR2 is YYEKEE (reference sequence). The CDR3 is made up of 16 amino acids. Trimming took 1 base from V and 4 from J, leaving 14 bases between them. CDR3 in DNA: TGTGCCAGCAGCTTGTTCGCATATGAAGTCACCGGGGAGCTGTTTTTT. Protein product: CASSLFAYEVTGELFF. Drawing the rest from reference TRBV5-5 and TRBJ2-2, the complete variable domain is DAGVTQSPTHLIKTRGQQVTLRCSPISGHKSVSWYQQVLGQGPQFIFQYYEKEERGRGNFPDRFSARQFPNYSSELNVNALLLGDSALYLCASSLFAYEVTGELFFGEGSRLTVL.

The rearrangement uses TRBV5-5 and TRBJ2-1; 7 positions agree with TRBD2. With V trimmed by 0 bases and J by 6 bases, 6 bases remained unmatched. Germline CDR1 is SGHKS and CDR2 is YYEKEE (reference sequence). This CDR3 spans 15 amino acids. The CDR3 DNA reads TGTGCCAGCAGCTTGGACTACGGCGGGAGCAATGAGCAGTTCTTC. Its protein is CASSLDYGGSNEQFF.

This clonotype came up many times. The chain uses TRBV7-2 and TRBJ2-7; 10 bases line up with TRBD2. This CDR3 region has 16 residues. CDR1 is SGHTA, CDR2 FQGNSA, per germline. The J segment lost 4 bases and the V segment lost 4 bases, leaving 10 bases of the junction unmatched. The CDR3 sequence is CASSSHPGLATYEQYF. In DNA form, the CDR3 reads TGTGCCAGCAGCTCGCACCCGGGACTAGCGACTTACGAGCAGTACTTC.

This clonotype has just a few counts. V gene TRBV11-2 combines with J gene TRBJ2-1; 11 positions agree with TRBD2. Germline V gives CDR1 SGHAT, CDR2 FQNNGV. J was trimmed by 7 bases and V by 2 bases; bases with no gene match: 4. This CDR3 region has 15 residues. The CDR3 nucleotides are TGTGCCAGCAGCTTATTAGGGACTAGCGGAAATGAGCAGTTCTTC. The encoded protein is CASSLLGTSGNEQFF.

The V gene is TRBV20-1, the J gene TRBJ2-1, with 8 bases that match TRBD2. CDR3 length: 15 amino acids. V dropped 0 bases and J dropped 8; count of bases not matched to a gene: 9. Germline CDR1 reads DFQATT; CDR2 reads SNEGSKA (reference sequence). Here the CDR3 DNA reads TGCAGTGCTAGAGAGAGGCGGGAGGCCCGCGATGAGCAGTTCTTC. Translation: CSARERREARDEQFF.

This chain joins TRBV18 and TRBJ2-7; D call uncertain. V was cut by 2 bases and J by 4 bases, with 12 bases left in between. CDR1 is KGHSH and CDR2 is LQKENI in the germline V gene. The CDR3 runs to 14 residues. CDR3: CASSPGYLTYEQYF. CDR3 nucleotide sequence: TGTGCCAGCTCACCAGGCTACCTGACATACGAGCAGTACTTC.

This clonotype appeared many times. The chain has TRBV11-2 and TRBJ2-1, with 11 bases aligning to TRBD2. Germline assignment: CDR1 SGHAT and CDR2 FQNNGV. With 0 bases clipped from V and 7 bases from J, the junction kept 8 bases outside the gene matches. The CDR3 length is 17 residues. Here the CDR3 DNA reads TGTGCCAGCAGCTTAGATTATCGGCTAGCGGGAGGTAATGAGCAGTTCTTC. The encoded protein is CASSLDYRLAGGNEQFF.

This clonotype was found a few times. The V call is TRBV11-2, the J call TRBJ2-6; D gene ambiguous. V was cut by 4 bases and J by 0 bases, with 7 bases left in between. Germline assignment: CDR1 SGHAT and CDR2 FQNNGV. The CDR3 is 15 residues long. CDR3 nucleotides: TGTGCCAGCAGCTCCCAACTCTCTGGGGCCAACGTCCTGACTTTC. Amino acids: CASSSQLSGANVLTF. The full variable domain, rest sourced from reference TRBV11-2 and TRBJ2-6, is EAGVAQSPRYKIIEKRQSVAFWCNPISGHATLYWYQQILGQGPKLLIQFQNNGVVDDSQLPKDRFSAERLKGVDSTLKIQPAKLEDSAVYLCASSSQLSGANVLTFGAGSRLTVL.

The V and J genes are TRBV12-3 or TRBV12-4 and TRBJ2-5; D call uncertain. Between the trimmed V and J ends, which lost 5 bases and 7 bases, there was a span of 17 bases. CDR3 length: 14 residues. The CDR3 DNA reads TGTGCCAGCAGTCTACCGATAGGTCGGAGGACCCAGTACTTC. As protein: CASSLPIGRRTQYF.

This clonotype was counted many times. The J gene is TRBJ2-3, the V gene TRBV5-1, with unresolved D. The CDR3 has 14 residues. V gave up 5 bases and J gave up 2 bases, with 12 bases separating them. Germline assignment: CDR1 SGHRS and CDR2 YFSETQ. In nucleotides, the CDR3 is TGCGCCAGCAGTCTCACTATATCCACAGATACGCAGTATTTT. Encoded protein: CASSLTISTDTQYF.

The gene calls are TRBV27 and TRBJ1-2, with 9 bases identical to TRBD1. Germline V lookup: CDR1 MNHEY, CDR2 SMNVEV (reference sequence). This CDR3 region has 14 residues. The J segment lost 3 bases and the V segment lost 5 bases, leaving 4 bases of the junction unmatched. CDR3 region: CASSRRDRDYGYTF. The CDR3 nucleotides read TGTGCCAGCAGTCGCCGGGACAGGGACTATGGCTACACCTTC.

The table lists this clonotype with many counts. J is TRBJ1-2 and V is TRBV20-1; tentatively, D is TRBD1 (5 bases). The germline CDR1 and CDR2 sequences are DFQATT and SNEGSKA (reference sequence). The CDR3 spans 13 residues. With 1 base removed from V and 5 bases from J, the gap between germline ends came to 11 bases. For the CDR3, the DNA is TGCAGTGCTAGAGCCGGGGCAGGATATGGCTACACCTTC. As protein: CSARAGAGYGYTF.

In this sample, this clonotype turned up a few times. The chain links TRBV12-3 or TRBV12-4 to TRBJ1-1; tentative D call: TRBD1 (6 bases). The CDR3 length is 15 residues. V lost 8 bases and J lost 5, with 21 bases in between. The CDR3 is CASGMGGAGETEAFF. The CDR3 DNA sequence: TGTGCCAGCGGAATGGGGGGCGCGGGGGAAACTGAAGCTTTCTTT.

The rearrangement uses TRBV7-9 and TRBJ2-1, with 10 bases lining up with TRBD2. The germline CDR1 and CDR2 sequences are SEHNR and FQNEAQ (reference sequence). The CDR3 length is 15 residues. V lost 1 base, J lost 12 bases, and 9 bases stayed unmatched. CDR3 amino acids: CASSLVSGGGERQFF. DNA of the CDR3: TGTGCCAGCAGCTTAGTAAGCGGGGGGGGTGAGAGGCAGTTCTTC.

This chain joins TRBV7-9 and TRBJ2-2; D is unresolved. V was shortened by 2 bases and J by 7 bases, with 14 bases between the two germline ends. Germline CDR1 reads SEHNR; CDR2 reads FQNEAQ (reference sequence). The CDR3 is made up of 15 amino acids. CDR3 coding DNA: TGTGCCAGCAGCTTAAACCTTATTGATGTCGGGGAGCTGTTTTTT. This codes for CASSLNLIDVGELFF.

This clonotype was recorded at least ten times. For the CDR3, the DNA is TGCGCCAGCAGCCTGGATGGGGTCCGTACCGGGGAGCTGTTTTTT. Translating gives CASSLDGVRTGELFF. The chain is built from TRBV5-1 and TRBJ2-2; D unclear. The CDR3 is 15 amino acids. The germline V gene encodes CDR1 SGHRS and CDR2 YFSETQ. V lost 4 bases to trimming and J lost 5 bases, with 15 bases between them.

This clonotype was seen at least ten times. This chain uses TRBV5-1 with TRBJ2-4; D is unresolved. The CDR3 totals 16 residues. V lost 2 bases and J 0 bases, leaving 12 bases between the germline ends. Per the germline V gene, CDR1 is SGHRS and CDR2 is YFSETQ. CDR3 residues: CASSLGLVGAKNIQYF. The CDR3 nucleotides read TGCGCCAGCAGCTTAGGGCTAGTGGGAGCCAAAAACATTCAGTACTTC.

To note about this clonotype: A much larger clone lies a single base off, so this may be a read error. The chain combines TRBV28 with TRBJ2-7; 7 bases are shared with TRBD2. Germline V lookup: CDR1 MDHEN, CDR2 SYDVKM. The CDR3 is 15 residues long. The CDR3 nucleotides read TGTGCCGGCAGTTTATATTCCGGGAGGAGGTACGAGCAGTACTTC. Amino acids: CAGSLYSGRRYEQYF.